The rows below give T cell receptor beta chains drawn from one sample of a study of radiation and T cells in renal cell carcinoma. Profiling relied on immunoSEQ multiplex PCR, and the TCRdb table lists in-frame clones only, not all of them. The table has approximately 120,000 clones, about 81% seen once. Sequenced material: blood, taken from a patient whose treatment included radiotherapy and nephrectomy. The origin of the receptors is a man in his fifties or sixties with renal cell carcinoma. Each CDR3 is given with its conserved first and last residue. The order of the fields is clone size, J gene, CDR3 length, D gene, V gene, CDR3 protein, CDR3 DNA. The D gene is left open where the match is weak. Clone sizes are given selectively: once, few, many, or a class where the clone is expanded.

>NA|TRBJ2-7|15|NA|TRBV9
CASSEDTRIGYEQYF
TGTGCCAGCAGCGAGGATACACGGATTGGCTACGAGCAGTACTTC
>NA|TRBJ1-5|15|NA|TRBV7-2
CASSLDDGSNQPQHF
TGTGCCAGCAGCTTAGATGACGGTAGCAATCAGCCCCAGCATTTT
>once|TRBJ2-3|18|TRBD2|TRBV2
CASCLGTSGSGSTDTQYF
TGTGCCAGCTGTTTGGGGACTAGCGGGTCGGGGAGCACAGATACGCAGTATTTT
>NA|TRBJ2-5|15|NA|TRBV5-1
CASSLEGSGEETQYF
TGCGCCAGCAGCTTGGAGGGATCTGGGGAAGAGACCCAGTACTTC
>few|TRBJ2-1|16|TRBD2|TRBV4-2
CASSPRLAGVINEQFF
TGTGCCAGCAGCCCTAGACTAGCGGGGGTCATCAATGAGCAGTTCTTC
>NA|TRBJ1-1|13|NA|TRBV7-2
CASSFGGGTEAFF
TGTGCCAGCAGCTTCGGGGGGGGCACTGAAGCTTTCTTT
>once|TRBJ2-6|14|NA|TRBV11-2
CASSLVSGANVLTF
TGTGCCAGCAGCTTAGTGTCTGGGGCCAACGTCCTGACTTTC
>NA|TRBJ1-1|14|NA|TRBV27
CASRSRAMNTEAFF
TGTGCCAGCAGGAGCAGGGCCATGAACACTGAAGCTTTCTTT
>NA|TRBJ2-1|15|TRBD2|TRBV4-1
CASSQEGLVQDEQFF
TGCGCCAGCAGCCAAGAAGGACTAGTTCAGGATGAGCAGTTCTTC
>NA|TRBJ1-6|14|NA|TRBV5-4
CASHGQPTNSPLHF
TGTGCCAGCCACGGACAACCGACGAATTCACCCCTCCACTTT
>NA|TRBJ2-1|13|NA|TRBV5-6
CASSRRAGNEQFF
TGTGCCAGCAGCCGGAGGGCGGGCAATGAGCAGTTCTTC
>NA|TRBJ1-1|14|NA|TRBV6-6
CASSYQGFDTEAFF
TGTGCCAGCAGTTACCAGGGGTTCGACACTGAAGCTTTCTTT
>few|TRBJ1-1|13|TRBD1|TRBV2
CASSLTGDTEAFF
TGTGCCAGCAGCCTCACAGGGGACACTGAAGCTTTCTTT
>NA|TRBJ2-1|13|TRBD2|TRBV7-3
CACGVRREAEQFF
TGTGCCTGCGGGGTCAGGCGGGAGGCTGAGCAGTTCTTC
>NA|TRBJ1-1|12|TRBD1|TRBV19
CASSRQGPEAFF
TGTGCCAGTAGTAGACAGGGTCCTGAAGCTTTCTTT
>once|TRBJ1-2|15|NA|TRBV27
CASSSLAQGWRGYTF
TGTGCCAGCAGTTCTCTAGCGCAGGGGTGGCGTGGCTACACCTTC
>NA|TRBJ1-3|13|NA|TRBV11-2
CASSTGLRNTIYF
TGTGCCAGCAGCACGGGTTTACGAAACACCATATATTTT
>NA|TRBJ2-7|13|TRBD1|TRBV12-5
CASQDRVLSRQYF
TGTGCTAGCCAAGACAGGGTGTTGTCGAGGCAGTACTTC
>NA|TRBJ2-1|14|TRBD2|TRBV7-2
CASRIAGGSNEQFF
TGTGCCAGCAGGATAGCGGGAGGGTCGAATGAGCAGTTCTTC
>NA|TRBJ2-7|13|NA|TRBV28
CASSPGSSYEQYF
TGTGCCAGCAGTCCCGGGAGCTCCTACGAGCAGTACTTC
>NA|TRBJ2-1|14|TRBD1|TRBV29-1
CSVERGRQGNEQFF
TGCAGCGTTGAAAGGGGGCGCCAGGGCAATGAGCAGTTCTTC
>NA|TRBJ2-7|14|TRBD2|TRBV27
CASSFSSGSYEQYF
TGTGCCAGCAGTTTCTCTAGCGGCTCCTACGAGCAGTACTTC
>once|TRBJ2-1|14|NA|TRBV10-3
CAISEPDRYNEQFF
TGTGCCATCAGTGAGCCCGATCGATACAATGAGCAGTTCTTC
>NA|TRBJ2-2|13|NA|TRBV5-1
CASSVTGTGELFF
TGCGCCAGCAGCGTAACAGGGACCGGGGAGCTGTTTTTT
>NA|TRBJ2-7|13|NA|TRBV19
CASGQPSSYEQYF
TGTGCCTCTGGGCAACCCTCGTCCTACGAGCAGTACTTC
>NA|TRBJ1-1|12|NA|TRBV5-4
CASSWRNTEAFF
TGTGCCAGCAGCTGGAGGAACACTGAAGCTTTCTTT
>NA|TRBJ2-2|15|NA|TRBV5-4
CASSLGGTSTGELFF
TGTGCCAGCAGCTTAGGGGGGACCAGCACCGGGGAGCTGTTTTTT
>NA|TRBJ1-5|15|NA|TRBV15
CATSRDQAGNKPQHF
TGTGCCACCAGCAGAGATCAGGCAGGGAATAAGCCCCAGCATTTT
>NA|TRBJ2-7|16|TRBD1|TRBV27
CASSPGTGRSSYEQYF
TGTGCCAGCAGCCCCGGGACAGGGAGGAGCTCCTACGAGCAGTACTTC
>NA|TRBJ2-1|15|NA|TRBV7-6
CASSTGGEGYNEQFF
TGTGCCAGCAGCACCGGGGGAGAAGGCTACAATGAGCAGTTCTTC
>NA|TRBJ1-3|13|NA|TRBV9
CASSVGGRNTIYF
TGTGCCAGCAGCGTAGGCGGTCGAAACACCATATATTTT
>NA|TRBJ2-1|15|NA|TRBV7-9
CASSLAGVGVNEQFF
TGTGCCAGCAGCTTAGCCGGTGTAGGGGTCAATGAGCAGTTCTTC
>NA|TRBJ2-5|13|NA|TRBV2
CASMKELQETQYF
TGTGCCAGCATGAAGGAACTCCAAGAGACCCAGTACTTC
>NA|TRBJ1-1|14|NA|TRBV29-1
CSVKVTGLNTEAFF
TGCAGCGTTAAAGTAACCGGGCTGAACACTGAAGCTTTCTTT
>NA|TRBJ1-4|14|NA|TRBV13
CASSLGKFNEKLFF
TGTGCCAGCAGCTTGGGAAAGTTTAATGAAAAACTGTTTTTT
>NA|TRBJ2-6|15|NA|TRBV6-5
CASPTLGTGANVLTF
TGTGCCAGCCCCACATTAGGTACTGGGGCCAACGTCCTGACTTTC
>NA|TRBJ2-5|14|NA|TRBV27
CAPLGGDSQETQYF
TGTGCCCCCTTAGGGGGGGACAGCCAAGAGACCCAGTACTTC
>NA|TRBJ2-3|15|NA|TRBV7-2
CASSFFSTGRDTQYF
TGTGCCAGCAGCTTTTTTTCCACAGGGAGGGATACGCAGTATTTT
>NA|TRBJ2-3|16|TRBD2|TRBV25-1
CASSGGLAGLADTQYF
TGTGCCAGCAGTGGGGGACTAGCGGGATTGGCAGATACGCAGTATTTT
>NA|TRBJ2-7|15|TRBD2|TRBV28
CASSLGSGRTYEQYF
TGTGCCAGCAGTTTGGGGAGCGGGAGAACCTACGAGCAGTACTTC
>NA|TRBJ2-1|17|TRBD1|TRBV7-2
CASSDSRGSGHLNEQFF
TGTGCCAGCAGCGATAGCAGGGGGTCGGGGCACCTCAATGAGCAGTTCTTC
>NA|TRBJ1-1|14|NA|TRBV5-1
CASSATGVNTEAFF
TGCGCCAGCAGCGCAACCGGGGTTAACACTGAAGCTTTCTTT
>many|TRBJ1-1|12|TRBD1|TRBV27
CASGTGATEAFF
TGTGCCAGCGGCACAGGGGCAACTGAAGCTTTCTTT
>NA|TRBJ2-7|14|NA|TRBV19
CASSIRQGNYEQYF
TGTGCCAGTAGTATACGTCAGGGAAACTACGAGCAGTACTTC
>NA|TRBJ1-2|14|TRBD1|TRBV19
CASSRQGFNYGYTF
TGTGCCAGTAGTAGACAGGGTTTTAACTATGGCTACACCTTC
>NA|TRBJ1-6|13|TRBD1|TRBV4-1
CASSSRTGSPLHF
TGCGCCAGCAGCTCCCGGACAGGGTCACCCCTCCACTTT
>NA|TRBJ2-1|12|NA|TRBV25-1
CASSVGGAEQFF
TGTGCCAGCAGTGTGGGGGGGGCTGAGCAGTTCTTC
>NA|TRBJ2-1|12|NA|TRBV12-2
CASRPCSNEQFF
TGTGCAAGTCGCCCCTGTAGCAATGAGCAGTTCTTC
>NA|TRBJ1-2|14|TRBD1|TRBV5-1
CASSLGGTASGYTF
TGCGCCAGCAGCTTGGGGGGGACAGCGTCTGGCTACACCTTC
>few|TRBJ1-6|17|NA|TRBV7-6
CASSFGIGVSYNSPLHF
TGTGCCAGCAGCTTTGGTATAGGAGTCTCCTATAATTCACCCCTCCACTTT
>NA|TRBJ2-7|17|TRBD2|TRBV5-4
CASSLNGGSSGTYEQYF
TGTGCCAGCAGCTTAAATGGGGGGTCTAGCGGGACCTACGAGCAGTACTTC
>NA|TRBJ1-2|18|NA|TRBV7-9
CASSHLGRQSLYHYGYTF
TGTGCCAGCAGCCACCTCGGCCGACAGAGCTTATATCACTATGGCTACACCTTC
>once|TRBJ2-5|15|NA|TRBV6-1
CASSDPGTGSGTQYF
TGTGCCAGCAGTGACCCCGGGACTGGGAGTGGGACCCAGTACTTC
>NA|TRBJ2-2|16|NA|TRBV9
CASSVSGQMNTGELFF
TGTGCCAGCAGCGTATCGGGCCAGATGAACACCGGGGAGCTGTTTTTT
>NA|TRBJ2-6|19|NA|TRBV19
CASSIAADLRSSGANVLTF
TGTGCCAGTAGTATAGCCGCCGATCTCCGGAGCTCTGGGGCCAACGTCCTGACTTTC
>NA|TRBJ2-7|13|NA|TRBV6-5
CASRPGEFDEQYF
TGTGCCAGCCGGCCCGGGGAATTCGACGAGCAGTACTTC